Listed below are T cell receptor beta chains from one sample, sequenced in a study of T-cell reconstitution after alpha-beta-depleted transplantation in children. MiXCR was run by TCRdb on the PCR reads, yielding one entry per CDR3 protein. This table holds about 91,000 distinct CDR3 sequences, approximately 9.2% found once. The source was PBMCs from the stem cell graft donor, collected from the stem cell graft. These receptors came from a human donor who donated a stem cell graft to a child with congenital amegakaryocytic thrombocytopenia. Both conserved end residues are part of each CDR3. Each record gives: CDR3 DNA, CDR3 protein, clone size, D gene, J gene, V gene. D genes are given only for firm matches. Some rows mark clone size as missing; the rest say once, few, many or name a class of expanded clone.

CDR3nt: TGCGCCAGCAGCAAAACCGGCCCGGACAGTTTCCACGAGCAGTACTTC
CDR3aa: CASSKTGPDSFHEQYF
abundance: many
d_gene: .
j_gene: TRBJ2-7
v_gene: TRBV5-1

CDR3nt: TGTGCCAGCAGCCTCCGGCGGGAGGTGACATACGAGCAGTACTTC
CDR3aa: CASSLRREVTYEQYF
abundance: many
d_gene: TRBD2
j_gene: TRBJ2-7
v_gene: TRBV6-1

CDR3nt: TGTGCCAGCAGTCCGGTCCTTGGGGGCAGCTCTGGAAACACCATATATTTT
CDR3aa: CASSPVLGGSSGNTIYF
abundance: .
d_gene: .
j_gene: TRBJ1-3
v_gene: TRBV12-3/TRBV12-4

CDR3nt: TGTGCCAGCGGGGACGGACCTCACTATGGCTACACCTTC
CDR3aa: CASGDGPHYGYTF
abundance: many
d_gene: .
j_gene: TRBJ1-2
v_gene: TRBV9

CDR3nt: TGTGCCAGCAGCTTACCCGCGAACACCGGGGAGCTGTTTTTT
CDR3aa: CASSLPANTGELFF
abundance: many
d_gene: .
j_gene: TRBJ2-2
v_gene: TRBV7-8

CDR3nt: TGCAGTGCATTAGCGGGGATAGGCACAGATACGCAGTATTTT
CDR3aa: CSALAGIGTDTQYF
abundance: many
d_gene: TRBD2
j_gene: TRBJ2-3
v_gene: TRBV20-1

CDR3nt: TGTGCCAGCAGTGAAAGGGGGTTCTACTATGGCTACACCTTC
CDR3aa: CASSERGFYYGYTF
abundance: many
d_gene: .
j_gene: TRBJ1-2
v_gene: TRBV25-1

CDR3nt: TGTGCCAGCAGTAGTTTGCGGTTGTCCACAGATACGCAGTATTTT
CDR3aa: CASSSLRLSTDTQYF
abundance: many
d_gene: .
j_gene: TRBJ2-3
v_gene: TRBV12-3/TRBV12-4

CDR3nt: TGTGCCACCAAGGAGGCTAGCGGGAATAATGAGCAGTTCTTC
CDR3aa: CATKEASGNNEQFF
abundance: many
d_gene: TRBD2
j_gene: TRBJ2-1
v_gene: TRBV10-3

CDR3nt: TGTGCCAGCAGTTTGCGAGGACCTAACTATGGCTACACCTTC
CDR3aa: CASSLRGPNYGYTF
abundance: many
d_gene: .
j_gene: TRBJ1-2
v_gene: TRBV12-3/TRBV12-4

CDR3nt: TGCAGCGTTGGAGCGCAGGCAGAGACCCAGTACTTC
CDR3aa: CSVGAQAETQYF
abundance: many
d_gene: .
j_gene: TRBJ2-5
v_gene: TRBV29-1

CDR3nt: TGTGCCAGCAGTGAAGGGACACGTACAGGAGGAAAACTGTTTTTT
CDR3aa: CASSEGTRTGGKLFF
abundance: many
d_gene: .
j_gene: TRBJ1-4
v_gene: TRBV2

CDR3nt: TGCGCCAGCAGCTTGATAGGACAGTTGGAATACGAGCAGTACTTC
CDR3aa: CASSLIGQLEYEQYF
abundance: many
d_gene: .
j_gene: TRBJ2-7
v_gene: TRBV5-1

CDR3nt: TGTGCCAGCAGCTTACAGGGAAAAGGCAAAAACATTCAGTACTTC
CDR3aa: CASSLQGKGKNIQYF
abundance: many
d_gene: .
j_gene: TRBJ2-4
v_gene: TRBV7-2

CDR3nt: TGTGCCAGCAGTGAGGCGGTCCGGGGTGAGCAGTTCTTC
CDR3aa: CASSEAVRGEQFF
abundance: few
d_gene: .
j_gene: TRBJ2-1
v_gene: TRBV2

CDR3nt: TGTGCCAGCAGCTTAGGACCAGGGGGGGAAACTAATGAAAAACTGTTTTTT
CDR3aa: CASSLGPGGETNEKLFF
abundance: .
d_gene: TRBD1
j_gene: TRBJ1-4
v_gene: TRBV7-2

CDR3nt: TGCAGTGCTAGAGCTAGCTCTGGAAGCTTATTCTCGGAAGCTTTCTTT
CDR3aa: CSARASSGSLFSEAFF
abundance: many
d_gene: .
j_gene: TRBJ1-1
v_gene: TRBV20-1

CDR3nt: TGCGCCAGCAGCCAAGATGTAAGCGCCGGCTACAATGAGCAGTTCTTC
CDR3aa: CASSQDVSAGYNEQFF
abundance: many
d_gene: .
j_gene: TRBJ2-1
v_gene: TRBV4-3

CDR3nt: TGTGCCAGCAGTCCCGGGACAGGGCTCCGGGAGCAGTACTTC
CDR3aa: CASSPGTGLREQYF
abundance: many
d_gene: TRBD1
j_gene: TRBJ2-7
v_gene: TRBV5-6

CDR3nt: TGTGCCAGCAGTTTTTCCAGGGGGGATACGCAGTATTTT
CDR3aa: CASSFSRGDTQYF
abundance: few
d_gene: TRBD1
j_gene: TRBJ2-3
v_gene: TRBV12-3/TRBV12-4

CDR3nt: TGTGCCAGCAGTTTCCGGACAGTAGAGACCGGGGAGCTGTTTTTT
CDR3aa: CASSFRTVETGELFF
abundance: many
d_gene: .
j_gene: TRBJ2-2
v_gene: TRBV12-3/TRBV12-4

CDR3nt: TGTGCAGGGGGTCGGACTAATGAAAAACTGTTTTTT
CDR3aa: CAGGRTNEKLFF
abundance: .
d_gene: .
j_gene: TRBJ1-4
v_gene: TRBV2

CDR3nt: TGTGCCACCAGCAGAGATGTCTCCGGGACAGGCGATACGCAGTATTTT
CDR3aa: CATSRDVSGTGDTQYF
abundance: many
d_gene: TRBD1
j_gene: TRBJ2-3
v_gene: TRBV15

CDR3nt: TGCAGTGCTCCAGACAGGGTCGCTTTCTTT
CDR3aa: CSAPDRVAFF
abundance: many
d_gene: TRBD1
j_gene: TRBJ1-1
v_gene: TRBV20-1

CDR3nt: TGTGCCAGCAGTGTGGGGCCGGGGAACGAGCAGTACTTC
CDR3aa: CASSVGPGNEQYF
abundance: many
d_gene: .
j_gene: TRBJ2-7
v_gene: TRBV6-4

CDR3nt: TGCAGCGCCAGGAGGTTGCTTGGCACAGATACGCAGTATTTT
CDR3aa: CSARRLLGTDTQYF
abundance: few
d_gene: .
j_gene: TRBJ2-3
v_gene: TRBV29-1

CDR3nt: TGTGCCAGCAGCCTGGACTCCCTAGAGGGCTACACCTTC
CDR3aa: CASSLDSLEGYTF
abundance: many
d_gene: .
j_gene: TRBJ1-2
v_gene: TRBV7-9

CDR3nt: TGTGCCAGCAGCTTACAGGGGGCCTCTCGGGAGCAGTACTTC
CDR3aa: CASSLQGASREQYF
abundance: few
d_gene: TRBD1
j_gene: TRBJ2-7
v_gene: TRBV7-8

CDR3nt: TGCAGCGTTGAAGATTATCCACCAGATACGCAGTATTTT
CDR3aa: CSVEDYPPDTQYF
abundance: many
d_gene: .
j_gene: TRBJ2-3
v_gene: TRBV29-1

CDR3nt: TGTGCCAGCAGCTCTCCCGGGACAGGAGAGACCCAGTACTTC
CDR3aa: CASSSPGTGETQYF
abundance: many
d_gene: TRBD1
j_gene: TRBJ2-5
v_gene: TRBV14

CDR3nt: TGCAGTGCGACAGCGGGAGGCAGGAATGAGCAGTTCTTC
CDR3aa: CSATAGGRNEQFF
abundance: many
d_gene: TRBD2
j_gene: TRBJ2-1
v_gene: TRBV20-1

CDR3nt: TGTGCCAGCTCACTAACCGAAAAAGAGACCCAGTACTTC
CDR3aa: CASSLTEKETQYF
abundance: many
d_gene: .
j_gene: TRBJ2-5
v_gene: TRBV18

CDR3nt: TGTGCCAGCAGCCCCCGGGTGGGACCACTTAACTATGGCTACACCTTC
CDR3aa: CASSPRVGPLNYGYTF
abundance: few
d_gene: .
j_gene: TRBJ1-2
v_gene: TRBV7-2

CDR3nt: TGTGCCAGCAGCTTGTCCGGGACCCAGTACTTC
CDR3aa: CASSLSGTQYF
abundance: many
d_gene: .
j_gene: TRBJ2-5
v_gene: TRBV11-1

CDR3nt: TGTGCCAGCAGTGACAGGATAGCCTATGGCTACACCTTC
CDR3aa: CASSDRIAYGYTF
abundance: many
d_gene: .
j_gene: TRBJ1-2
v_gene: TRBV6-1

CDR3nt: TGTGCCAGCAGTGTTGGATACTCTGGGGCCAACGTCCTGACTTTC
CDR3aa: CASSVGYSGANVLTF
abundance: many
d_gene: .
j_gene: TRBJ2-6
v_gene: TRBV2

CDR3nt: TGTGCCAGCAGCCCCCTGGGACTAGTGAACTCCTACAATGAGCAGTTCTTC
CDR3aa: CASSPLGLVNSYNEQFF
abundance: few
d_gene: TRBD2
j_gene: TRBJ2-1
v_gene: TRBV28

CDR3nt: TGTGCCAGCAGTGATGGGGGGTTAAATCCCCAGCATTTT
CDR3aa: CASSDGGLNPQHF
abundance: many
d_gene: .
j_gene: TRBJ1-5
v_gene: TRBV6-1

CDR3nt: TGTGCCAGCAGTACCCAGACAGGGCTTGGCTACACCTTC
CDR3aa: CASSTQTGLGYTF
abundance: many
d_gene: TRBD1
j_gene: TRBJ1-2
v_gene: TRBV6-1